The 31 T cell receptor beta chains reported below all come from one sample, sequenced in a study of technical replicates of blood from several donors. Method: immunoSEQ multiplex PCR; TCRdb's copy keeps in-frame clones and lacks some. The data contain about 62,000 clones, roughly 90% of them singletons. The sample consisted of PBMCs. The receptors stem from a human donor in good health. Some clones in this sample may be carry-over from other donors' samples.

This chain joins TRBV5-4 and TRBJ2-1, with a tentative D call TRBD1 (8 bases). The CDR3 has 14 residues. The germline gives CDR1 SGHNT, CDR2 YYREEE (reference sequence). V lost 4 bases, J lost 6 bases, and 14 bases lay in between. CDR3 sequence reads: CASSLQGEGNEQFF. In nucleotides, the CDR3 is TGTGCCAGCAGCCTACAGGGGGAGGGCAATGAGCAGTTCTTC.

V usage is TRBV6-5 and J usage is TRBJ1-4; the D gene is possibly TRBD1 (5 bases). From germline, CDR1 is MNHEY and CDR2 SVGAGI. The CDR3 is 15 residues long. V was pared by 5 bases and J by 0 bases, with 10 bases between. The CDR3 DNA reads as TGTGCCAGCAGTATGGACACAGCAACTAATGAAAAACTGTTTTTT. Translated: CASSMDTATNEKLFF.

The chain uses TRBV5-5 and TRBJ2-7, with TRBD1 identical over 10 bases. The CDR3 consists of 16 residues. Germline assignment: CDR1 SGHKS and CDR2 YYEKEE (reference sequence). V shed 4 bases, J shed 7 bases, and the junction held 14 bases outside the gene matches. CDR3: CASSRFRDRGAGEQYF. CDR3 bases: TGTGCCAGCAGCCGTTTTCGGGACAGGGGTGCAGGTGAGCAGTACTTC.

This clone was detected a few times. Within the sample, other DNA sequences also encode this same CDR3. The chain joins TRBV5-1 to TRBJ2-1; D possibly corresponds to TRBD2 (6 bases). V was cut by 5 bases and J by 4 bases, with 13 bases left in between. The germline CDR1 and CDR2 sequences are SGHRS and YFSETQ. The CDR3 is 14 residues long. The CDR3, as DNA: TGCGCCAGCAGTCTTAGCGGCGGATACAATGAGCAGTTCTTC. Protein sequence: CASSLSGGYNEQFF.

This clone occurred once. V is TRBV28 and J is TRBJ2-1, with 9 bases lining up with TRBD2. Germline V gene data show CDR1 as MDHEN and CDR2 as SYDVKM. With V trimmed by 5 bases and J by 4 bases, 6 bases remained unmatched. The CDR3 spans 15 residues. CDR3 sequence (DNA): TGTGCCAGCAGTCCGTCGACTAGCGGATACAATGAGCAGTTCTTC. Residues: CASSPSTSGYNEQFF.

CDR3 region: CASRAQGFSEAFF. DNA of the CDR3: TGTGCCAGCAGGGCACAGGGATTCTCTGAAGCTTTCTTT. This chain joins TRBV6-4 and TRBJ1-1; D is perhaps TRBD1 (6 bases). The V end was cut by 6 bases, the J end by 6 bases, with 14 bases between. The CDR3 has 13 amino acids. Germline V CDR1 and CDR2: MRHNA, SNTAGT.

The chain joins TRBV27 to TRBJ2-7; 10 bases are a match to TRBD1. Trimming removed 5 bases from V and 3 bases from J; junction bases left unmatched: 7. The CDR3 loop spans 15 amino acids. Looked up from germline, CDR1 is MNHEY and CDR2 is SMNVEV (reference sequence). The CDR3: CASSPVGTGVYEQYF. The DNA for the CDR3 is TGTGCCAGCAGTCCCGTCGGGACAGGGGTCTACGAGCAGTACTTC.

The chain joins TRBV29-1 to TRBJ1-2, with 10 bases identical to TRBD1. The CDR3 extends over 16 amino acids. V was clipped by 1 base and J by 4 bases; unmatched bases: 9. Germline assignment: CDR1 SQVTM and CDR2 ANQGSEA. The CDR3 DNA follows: TGCAGCGTTGAAGTCGGGGACAGGGGCGATCTCTATGGCTACACCTTC. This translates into CSVEVGDRGDLYGYTF.

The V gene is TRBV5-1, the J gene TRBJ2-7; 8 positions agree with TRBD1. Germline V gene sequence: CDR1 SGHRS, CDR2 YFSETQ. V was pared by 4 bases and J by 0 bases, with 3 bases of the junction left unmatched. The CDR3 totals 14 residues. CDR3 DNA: TGCGCCAGCAGCGGCAGGGGGCCCTCCTACGAGCAGTACTTC. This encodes CASSGRGPSYEQYF.

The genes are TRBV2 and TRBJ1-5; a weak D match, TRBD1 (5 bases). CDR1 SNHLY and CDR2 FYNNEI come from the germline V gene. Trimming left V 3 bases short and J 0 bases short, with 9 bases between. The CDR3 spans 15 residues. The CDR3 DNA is TGTGCCAGCAGTGATCAGGGTATTAGCAATCAGCCCCAGCATTTT. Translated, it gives CASSDQGISNQPQHF. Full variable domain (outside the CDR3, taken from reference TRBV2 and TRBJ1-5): EPEVTQTPSHQVTQMGQEVILRCVPISNHLYFYWYRQILGQKVEFLVSFYNNEISEKSEIFDDQFSVERPDGSNFTLKIRSTKLEDSAMYFCASSDQGISNQPQHFGDGTRLSIL.

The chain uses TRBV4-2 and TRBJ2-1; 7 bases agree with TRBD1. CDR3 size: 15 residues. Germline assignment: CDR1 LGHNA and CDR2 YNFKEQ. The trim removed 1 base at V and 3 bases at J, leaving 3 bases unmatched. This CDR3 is CASSQGQGIYNEQFF. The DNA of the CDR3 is TGTGCCAGCAGCCAAGGACAGGGAATCTACAATGAGCAGTTCTTC.

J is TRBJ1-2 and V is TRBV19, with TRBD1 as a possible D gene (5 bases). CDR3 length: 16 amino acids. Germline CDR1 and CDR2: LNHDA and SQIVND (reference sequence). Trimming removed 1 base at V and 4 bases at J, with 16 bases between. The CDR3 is CASSIVGGADLYGYTF. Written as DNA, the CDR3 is TGTGCCAGTAGTATAGTCGGGGGAGCGGATCTCTATGGCTACACCTTC.

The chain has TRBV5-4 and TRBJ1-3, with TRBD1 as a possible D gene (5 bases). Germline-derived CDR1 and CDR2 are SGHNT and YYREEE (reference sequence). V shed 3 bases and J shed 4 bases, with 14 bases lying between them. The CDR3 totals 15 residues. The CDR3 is CASSSNLGRGNTIYF. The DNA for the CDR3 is TGTGCCAGCAGCTCCAATTTGGGGCGGGGAAACACCATATATTTT.

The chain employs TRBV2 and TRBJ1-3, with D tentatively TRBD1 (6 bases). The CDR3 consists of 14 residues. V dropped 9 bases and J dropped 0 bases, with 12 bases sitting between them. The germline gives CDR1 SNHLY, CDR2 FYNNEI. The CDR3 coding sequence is TGTGCCAGTCACCAGACAGGCTCTGGAAACACCATATATTTT. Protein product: CASHQTGSGNTIYF.

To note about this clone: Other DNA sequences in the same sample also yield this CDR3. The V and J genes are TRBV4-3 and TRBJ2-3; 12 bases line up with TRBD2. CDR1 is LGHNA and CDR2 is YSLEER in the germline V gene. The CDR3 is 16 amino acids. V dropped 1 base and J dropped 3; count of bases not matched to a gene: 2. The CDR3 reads CASSQGLAGVTDTQYF. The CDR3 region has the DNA TGCGCCAGCAGCCAAGGACTAGCGGGAGTAACAGATACGCAGTATTTT.

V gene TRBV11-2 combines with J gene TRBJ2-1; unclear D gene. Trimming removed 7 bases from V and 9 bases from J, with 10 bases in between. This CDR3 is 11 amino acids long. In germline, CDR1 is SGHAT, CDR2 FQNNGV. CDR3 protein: CASTSLLEQFF. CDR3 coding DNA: TGTGCCAGCACATCGCTACTTGAGCAGTTCTTC. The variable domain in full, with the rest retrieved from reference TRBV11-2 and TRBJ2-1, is EAGVAQSPRYKIIEKRQSVAFWCNPISGHATLYWYQQILGQGPKLLIQFQNNGVVDDSQLPKDRFSAERLKGVDSTLKIQPAKLEDSAVYLCASTSLLEQFFGPGTRLTVL.

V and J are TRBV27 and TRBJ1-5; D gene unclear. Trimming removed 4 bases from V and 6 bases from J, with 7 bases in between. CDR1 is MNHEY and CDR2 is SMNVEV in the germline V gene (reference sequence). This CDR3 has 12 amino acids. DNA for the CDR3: TGTGCCAGCAGTTCACGCGGTCAGCCCCAGCATTTT. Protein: CASSSRGQPQHF.

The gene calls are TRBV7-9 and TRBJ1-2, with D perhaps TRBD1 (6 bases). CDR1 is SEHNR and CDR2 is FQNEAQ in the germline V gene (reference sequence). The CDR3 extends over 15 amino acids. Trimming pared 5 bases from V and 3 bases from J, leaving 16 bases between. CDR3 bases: TGTGCCAGCAGCCCTGGACAGTCCCTTCACTATGGCTACACCTTC. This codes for CASSPGQSLHYGYTF.

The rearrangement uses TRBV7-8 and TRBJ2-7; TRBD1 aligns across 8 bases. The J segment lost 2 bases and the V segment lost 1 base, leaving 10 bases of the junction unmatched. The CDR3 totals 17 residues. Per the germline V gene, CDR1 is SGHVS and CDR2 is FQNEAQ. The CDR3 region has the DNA TGTGCCAGCAGCTTAGTTTCCTCGACAGGGGTAGCCTACGAGCAGTACTTC. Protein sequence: CASSLVSSTGVAYEQYF.

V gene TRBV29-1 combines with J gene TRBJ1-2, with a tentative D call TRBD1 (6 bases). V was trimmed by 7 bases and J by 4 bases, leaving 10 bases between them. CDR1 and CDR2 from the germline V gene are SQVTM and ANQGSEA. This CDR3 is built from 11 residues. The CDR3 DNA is TGCAGCGCTGTGGACAGCTATGGCTACACCTTC. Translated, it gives CSAVDSYGYTF.

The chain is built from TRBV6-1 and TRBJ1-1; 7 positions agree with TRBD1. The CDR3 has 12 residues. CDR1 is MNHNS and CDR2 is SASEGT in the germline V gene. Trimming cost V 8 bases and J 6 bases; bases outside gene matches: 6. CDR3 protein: CASQQGIAEAFF. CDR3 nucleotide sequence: TGTGCCAGCCAACAGGGGATAGCTGAAGCTTTCTTT.

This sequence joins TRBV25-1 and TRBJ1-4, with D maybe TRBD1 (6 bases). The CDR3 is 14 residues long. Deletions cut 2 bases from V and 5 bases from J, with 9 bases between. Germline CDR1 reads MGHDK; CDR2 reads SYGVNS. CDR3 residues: CASSEQGINEKLFF. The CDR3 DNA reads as TGTGCCAGCAGTGAACAGGGGATAAATGAAAAACTGTTTTTT.

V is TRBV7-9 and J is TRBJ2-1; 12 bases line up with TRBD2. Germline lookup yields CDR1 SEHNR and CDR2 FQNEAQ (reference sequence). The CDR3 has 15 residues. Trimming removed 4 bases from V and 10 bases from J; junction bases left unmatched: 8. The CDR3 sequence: CASSYGSSGRGEQFF. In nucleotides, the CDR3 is TGTGCCAGCAGCTACGGCTCTAGCGGGAGGGGGGAGCAGTTCTTC.

The CDR3 coding sequence is TGTGCCAGTACCCCAGGCTGGGGGCCCGATGGCTACACCTTC. It specifies CASTPGWGPDGYTF. V gene TRBV19 combines with J gene TRBJ1-2, with TRBD1 as a possible D gene (6 bases). The germline gives CDR1 LNHDA, CDR2 SQIVND (reference sequence). Deletions cut 7 bases from V and 6 bases from J, with 18 bases between. This CDR3 spans 14 amino acids.

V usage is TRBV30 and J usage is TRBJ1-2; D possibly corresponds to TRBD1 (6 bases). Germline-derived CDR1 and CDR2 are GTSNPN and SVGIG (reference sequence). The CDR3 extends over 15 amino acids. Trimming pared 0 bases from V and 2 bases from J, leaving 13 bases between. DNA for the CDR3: TGTGCCTGGAGTGTCCATCCGGGACAAAACTATGGCTACACCTTC. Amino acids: CAWSVHPGQNYGYTF.

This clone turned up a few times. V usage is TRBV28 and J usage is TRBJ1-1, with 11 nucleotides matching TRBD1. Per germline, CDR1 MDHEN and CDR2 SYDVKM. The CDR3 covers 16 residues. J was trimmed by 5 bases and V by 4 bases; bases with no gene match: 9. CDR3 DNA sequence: TGTGCCAGCAGTTCAACGGGACAGGGGGTTCGGACTGAAGCTTTCTTT. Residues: CASSSTGQGVRTEAFF.

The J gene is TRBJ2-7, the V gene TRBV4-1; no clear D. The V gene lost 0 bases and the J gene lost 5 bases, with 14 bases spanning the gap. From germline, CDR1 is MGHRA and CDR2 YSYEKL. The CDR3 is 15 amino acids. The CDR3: CASSQEPRPAHEQYF. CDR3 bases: TGCGCCAGCAGCCAAGAACCGCGCCCTGCCCACGAGCAGTACTTC.

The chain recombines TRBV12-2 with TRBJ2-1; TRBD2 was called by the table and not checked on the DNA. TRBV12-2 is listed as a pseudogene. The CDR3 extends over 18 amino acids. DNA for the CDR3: TGTGCAAGTCGCTTACCCGCCCAAGAGCGGGGGGGTGACAATGAGCAGTTCTTC. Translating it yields CASRLPAQERGGDNEQFF.

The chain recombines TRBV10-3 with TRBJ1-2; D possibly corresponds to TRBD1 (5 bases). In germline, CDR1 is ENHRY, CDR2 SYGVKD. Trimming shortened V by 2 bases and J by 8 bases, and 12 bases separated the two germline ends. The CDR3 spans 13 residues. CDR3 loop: CAISEGTPGGYTF. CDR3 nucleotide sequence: TGTGCCATCAGTGAGGGGACTCCGGGGGGCTACACCTTC.

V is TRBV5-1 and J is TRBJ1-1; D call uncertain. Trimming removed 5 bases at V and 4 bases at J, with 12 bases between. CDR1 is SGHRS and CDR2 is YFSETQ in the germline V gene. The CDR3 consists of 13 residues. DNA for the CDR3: TGCGCCAGCAGTCCCGACAAGAGCACTGAAGCTTTCTTT. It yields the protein CASSPDKSTEAFF.

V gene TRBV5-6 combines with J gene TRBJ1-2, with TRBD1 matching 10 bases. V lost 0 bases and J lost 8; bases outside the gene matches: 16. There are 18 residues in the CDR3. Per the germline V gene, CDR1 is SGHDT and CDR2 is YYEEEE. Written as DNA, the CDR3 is TGTGCCAGCAGCTTGGTGGGTACCGGGACAGGGGTTAGCGGAGGCTACACCTTC. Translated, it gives CASSLVGTGTGVSGGYTF.